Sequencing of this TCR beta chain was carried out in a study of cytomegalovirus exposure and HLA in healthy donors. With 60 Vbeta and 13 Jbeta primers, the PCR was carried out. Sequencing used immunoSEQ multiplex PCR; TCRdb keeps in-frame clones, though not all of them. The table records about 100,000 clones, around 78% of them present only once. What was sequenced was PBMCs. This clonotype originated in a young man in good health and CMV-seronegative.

The CDR3: CSVATGKSYNEQFF. Written as DNA, the CDR3 is TGCAGCGTCGCGACAGGGAAATCCTACAATGAGCAGTTCTTC. This rearrangement joins TRBV29-1 to TRBJ2-1; 7 bases align to TRBD1. The CDR3 runs 14 residues. Trimming took 6 bases from V and 1 from J; bases not matched to a gene: 6. Germline-derived CDR1 and CDR2 are SQVTM and ANQGSEA.